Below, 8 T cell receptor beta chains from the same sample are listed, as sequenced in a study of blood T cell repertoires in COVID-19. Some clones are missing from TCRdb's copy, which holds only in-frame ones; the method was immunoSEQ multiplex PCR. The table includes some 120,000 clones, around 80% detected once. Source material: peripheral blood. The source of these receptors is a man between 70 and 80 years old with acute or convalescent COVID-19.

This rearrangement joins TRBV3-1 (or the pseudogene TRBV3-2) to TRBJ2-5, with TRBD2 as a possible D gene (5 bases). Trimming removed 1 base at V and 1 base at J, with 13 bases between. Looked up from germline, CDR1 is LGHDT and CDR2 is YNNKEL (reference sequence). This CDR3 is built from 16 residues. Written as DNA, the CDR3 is TGTGCCAGCAGCCAAGGGAACCTAGCAGGCCAAGAGACCCAGTACTTC. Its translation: CASSQGNLAGQETQYF.

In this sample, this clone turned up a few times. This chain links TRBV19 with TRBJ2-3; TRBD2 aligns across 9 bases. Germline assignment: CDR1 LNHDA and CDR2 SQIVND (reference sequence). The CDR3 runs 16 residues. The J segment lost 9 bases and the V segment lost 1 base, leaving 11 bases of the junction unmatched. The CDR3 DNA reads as TGTGCCAGTAGTATAGCGGCCGGGACTAGCAGCAGAACGCAGTATTTT. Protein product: CASSIAAGTSSRTQYF. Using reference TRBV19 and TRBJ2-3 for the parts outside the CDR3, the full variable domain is DGGITQSPKYLFRKEGQNVTLSCEQNLNHDAMYWYRQDPGQGLRLIYYSQIVNDFQKGDIAEGYSVSREKKESFPLTVTSAQKNPTAFYLCASSIAAGTSSRTQYFGPGTRLTVL.

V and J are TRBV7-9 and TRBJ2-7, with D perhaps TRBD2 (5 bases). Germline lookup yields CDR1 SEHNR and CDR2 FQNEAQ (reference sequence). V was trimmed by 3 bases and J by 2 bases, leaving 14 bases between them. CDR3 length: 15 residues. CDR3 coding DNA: TGTGCCAGCAGCTTTTCGGCTGGAGGTCCCTACGAGCAGTACTTC. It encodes CASSFSAGGPYEQYF.

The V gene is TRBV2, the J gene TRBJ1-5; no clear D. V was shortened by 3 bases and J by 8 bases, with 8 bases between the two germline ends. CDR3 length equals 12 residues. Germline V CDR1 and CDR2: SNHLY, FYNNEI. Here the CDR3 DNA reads TGTGCCAGCAGTGAGGCAATGGAGCCCCAGCATTTT. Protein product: CASSEAMEPQHF.

DNA for the CDR3: TGTGCCAGCAGTTCTGGACAGGGCAACATTCAGTACTTC. It yields the protein CASSSGQGNIQYF. This chain uses TRBV2 with TRBJ2-4; 8 bases align to TRBD1. J gave up 7 bases and V 5 bases, and 4 bases lay outside the gene matches. CDR3 length: 13 amino acids. CDR1 and CDR2 from the germline V gene are SNHLY and FYNNEI.

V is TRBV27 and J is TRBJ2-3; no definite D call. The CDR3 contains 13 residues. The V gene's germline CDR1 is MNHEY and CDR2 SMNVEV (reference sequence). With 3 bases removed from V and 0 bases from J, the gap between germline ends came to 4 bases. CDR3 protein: CASSFGSTDTQYF. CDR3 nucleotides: TGTGCCAGCAGTTTCGGGAGCACAGATACGCAGTATTTT.

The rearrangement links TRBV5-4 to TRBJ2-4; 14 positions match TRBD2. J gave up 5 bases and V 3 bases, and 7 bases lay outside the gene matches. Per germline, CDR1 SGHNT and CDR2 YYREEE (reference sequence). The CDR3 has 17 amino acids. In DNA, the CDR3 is TGTGCCAGCAGCTCGACTAGCGGGGGGGCCGGCGAAAACATTCAGTACTTC. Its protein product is CASSSTSGGAGENIQYF.

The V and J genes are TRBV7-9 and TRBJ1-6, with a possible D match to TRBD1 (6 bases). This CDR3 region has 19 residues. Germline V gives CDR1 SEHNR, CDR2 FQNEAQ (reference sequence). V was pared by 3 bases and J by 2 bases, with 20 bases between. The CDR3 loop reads CASSFGRGAARPYNSPLHF. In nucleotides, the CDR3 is TGTGCCAGCAGCTTCGGGCGGGGGGCAGCCCGGCCCTATAATTCACCCCTCCACTTT.